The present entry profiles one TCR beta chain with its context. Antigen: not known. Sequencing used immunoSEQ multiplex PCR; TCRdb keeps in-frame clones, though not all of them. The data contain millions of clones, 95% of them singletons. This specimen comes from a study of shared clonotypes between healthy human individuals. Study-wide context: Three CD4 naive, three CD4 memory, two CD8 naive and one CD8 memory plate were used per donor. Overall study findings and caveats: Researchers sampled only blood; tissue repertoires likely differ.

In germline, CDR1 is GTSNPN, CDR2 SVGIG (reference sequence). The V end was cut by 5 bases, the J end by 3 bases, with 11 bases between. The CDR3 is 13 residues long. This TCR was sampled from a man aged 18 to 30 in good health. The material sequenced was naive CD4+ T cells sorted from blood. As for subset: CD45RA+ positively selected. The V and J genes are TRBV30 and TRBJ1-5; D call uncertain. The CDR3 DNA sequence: TGTGCCTGGCAGCTCACGGTCAATCAGCCCCAGCATTTT. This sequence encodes CAWQLTVNQPQHF.